This T cell receptor beta chain was obtained from a study of blood T cell repertoires in COVID-19. Source study methods: Reference gene primer amplification yielded estimated nucleated cell counts. TCRdb keeps only in-frame clones here, not all; method: immunoSEQ multiplex PCR. That table furnishes V, J and clone size, whereas the DNA furnished D and trimming. The table includes approximately 260,000 clones, roughly 82% detected once. Germline CDR1 and CDR2: LGHNT and FRNRAP. The ends were cut back, 0 bases at V and 4 bases at J, with 14 bases in the middle. The CDR3 contains 16 residues. The chain couples TRBV12-5 to TRBJ2-3, with TRBD1 as a possible D gene (5 bases). This TCR derives from a woman aged 80 or over with active or convalescent COVID-19. Sample: peripheral blood. CDR3 protein: CASGLVLGLGADTQYF. For the CDR3, the DNA is TGTGCTAGTGGTTTGGTACTCGGCCTAGGGGCAGATACGCAGTATTTT.